This TCR beta chain is drawn from a study of regulatory T cells in long-lasting Graves disease. This clonotype showed up many times. Germline V gives CDR1 SGHVS, CDR2 FNYEAQ. V gave up 8 bases and J gave up 3 bases, with 7 bases separating them. The CDR3 sequence is 12 residues long. Arm-PCR of CDR3 regions with iRepertoire HTBI primers generated TCR beta libraries. TCRdb redid the calling of the multiplex PCR reads with MiXCR, one entry per CDR3 protein. The sample carries some 450,000 distinct CDR3 sequences, roughly 15% recorded once. Time point here: newly diagnosed GD, antithyroid drugs for less than 3 months. The TCR library was made from RNA extracted from PBMCs. These data were also reused for a study on T cells in Graves' hyperthyroidism and ophthalmopathy.

This receptor was identified in a woman under 40 with Graves disease. Sequenced material: peripheral blood mononuclear cells (PBMCs), taken at new diagnosis, from a patient treated with antithyroid drugs. The J gene is TRBJ1-4, the V gene TRBV7-6, with D hard to call. The CDR3 nucleotides are TGTGCCAGCGGGCGGGCTAATGAAAAACTGTTTTTT. Translation gives CASGRANEKLFF.